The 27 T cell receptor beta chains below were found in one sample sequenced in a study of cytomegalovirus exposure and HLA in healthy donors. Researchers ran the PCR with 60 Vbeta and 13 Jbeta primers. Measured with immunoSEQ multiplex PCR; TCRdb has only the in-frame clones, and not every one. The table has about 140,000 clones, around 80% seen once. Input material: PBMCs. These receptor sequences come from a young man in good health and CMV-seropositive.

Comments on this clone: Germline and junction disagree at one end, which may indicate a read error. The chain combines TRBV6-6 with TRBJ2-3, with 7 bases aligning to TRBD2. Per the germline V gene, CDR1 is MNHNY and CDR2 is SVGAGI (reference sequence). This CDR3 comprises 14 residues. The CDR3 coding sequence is TGTGCCAGCAACCACGGGGGGAGCAAAGATACGCAGTATTTT. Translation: CASNHGGSKDTQYF.

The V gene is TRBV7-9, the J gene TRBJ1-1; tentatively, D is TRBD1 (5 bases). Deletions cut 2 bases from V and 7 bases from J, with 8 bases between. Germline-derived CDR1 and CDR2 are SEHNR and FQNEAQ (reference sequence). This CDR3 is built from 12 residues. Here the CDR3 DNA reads TGTGCCAGCAGCTTACTAGGGGTTGAAGCTTTCTTT. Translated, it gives CASSLLGVEAFF.

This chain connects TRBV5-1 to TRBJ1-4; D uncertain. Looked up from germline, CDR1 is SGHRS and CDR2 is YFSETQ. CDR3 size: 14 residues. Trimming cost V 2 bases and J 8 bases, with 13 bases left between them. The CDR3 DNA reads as TGCGCCAGCAGCTTAGGAGGAGTTGGAGAAAAACTGTTTTTT. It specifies CASSLGGVGEKLFF.

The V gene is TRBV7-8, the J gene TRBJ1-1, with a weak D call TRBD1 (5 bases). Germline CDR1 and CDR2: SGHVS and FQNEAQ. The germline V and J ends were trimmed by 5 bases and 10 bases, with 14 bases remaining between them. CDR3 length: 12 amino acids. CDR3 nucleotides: TGTGCCAGCAGCCCACGGGCAGGGCGAGCTTTCTTT. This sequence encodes CASSPRAGRAFF.

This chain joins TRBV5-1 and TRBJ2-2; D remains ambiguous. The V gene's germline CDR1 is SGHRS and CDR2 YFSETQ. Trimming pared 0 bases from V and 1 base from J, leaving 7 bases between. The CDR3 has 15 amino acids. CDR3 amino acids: CASSLVSMNTGELFF. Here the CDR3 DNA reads TGCGCCAGCAGCTTGGTTTCTATGAACACCGGGGAGCTGTTTTTT.

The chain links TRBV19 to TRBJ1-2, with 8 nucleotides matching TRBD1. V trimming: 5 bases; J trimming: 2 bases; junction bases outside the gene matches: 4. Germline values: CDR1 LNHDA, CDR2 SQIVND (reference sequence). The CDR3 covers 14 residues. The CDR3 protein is CASSGRQGNYGYTF. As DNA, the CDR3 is TGTGCCAGTAGTGGCCGACAGGGGAACTATGGCTACACCTTC.

The CDR3 is CAWSIQKNTEAFF. CDR3 nucleotides: TGTGCCTGGAGCATACAGAAGAACACTGAAGCTTTCTTT. The J gene is TRBJ1-1, the V gene TRBV30; no clear D. The V gene lost 3 bases and the J gene lost 1 base, with 9 bases spanning the gap. The CDR3 runs 13 residues. Germline CDR1 reads GTSNPN; CDR2 reads SVGIG (reference sequence).

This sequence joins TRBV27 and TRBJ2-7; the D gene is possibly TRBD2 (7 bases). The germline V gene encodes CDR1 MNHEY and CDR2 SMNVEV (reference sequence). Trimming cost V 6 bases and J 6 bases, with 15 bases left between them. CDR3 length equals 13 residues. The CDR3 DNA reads TGTGCCAGCAGCATCGGGGGGCCGGCCGAGCAGTACTTC. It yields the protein CASSIGGPAEQYF.

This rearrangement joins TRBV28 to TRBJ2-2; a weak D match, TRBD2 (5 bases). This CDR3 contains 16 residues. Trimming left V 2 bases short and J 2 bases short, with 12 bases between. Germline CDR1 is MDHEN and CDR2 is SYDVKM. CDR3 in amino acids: CASSLNGRANTGELFF. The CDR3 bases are TGTGCCAGCAGTTTAAATGGGCGGGCTAACACCGGGGAGCTGTTTTTT.

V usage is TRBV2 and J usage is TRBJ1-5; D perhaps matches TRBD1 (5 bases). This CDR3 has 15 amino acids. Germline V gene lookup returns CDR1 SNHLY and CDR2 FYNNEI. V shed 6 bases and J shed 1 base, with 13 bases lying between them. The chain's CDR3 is CASSETSGSNQPQHF. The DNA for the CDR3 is TGTGCCAGCAGCGAGACATCAGGGAGCAATCAGCCCCAGCATTTT.

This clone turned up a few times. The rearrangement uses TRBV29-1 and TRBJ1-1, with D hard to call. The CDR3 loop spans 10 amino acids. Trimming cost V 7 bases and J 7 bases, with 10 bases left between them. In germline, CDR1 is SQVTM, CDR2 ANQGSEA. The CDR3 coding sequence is TGCAGCGGAACAGACATTGAAGCTTTCTTT. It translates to CSGTDIEAFF.

The chain's CDR3 is CASRTSGLYNEQFF. As DNA, the CDR3 is TGCGCCAGCAGAACTAGCGGACTTTACAATGAGCAGTTCTTC. The chain combines TRBV5-1 with TRBJ2-1; 8 bases align to TRBD2. Trimming at V came to 5 bases and at J to 4 bases, leaving 5 bases not matched to a gene. The length of the CDR3 is 14 residues. Germline values: CDR1 SGHRS, CDR2 YFSETQ.

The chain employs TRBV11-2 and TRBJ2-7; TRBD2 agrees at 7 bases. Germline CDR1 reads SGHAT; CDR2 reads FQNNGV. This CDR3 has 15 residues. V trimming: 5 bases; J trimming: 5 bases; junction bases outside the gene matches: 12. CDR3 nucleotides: TGTGCCAGCAGCCACCGGACGGGAGGCGGCAACGAGCAGTACTTC. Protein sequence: CASSHRTGGGNEQYF.

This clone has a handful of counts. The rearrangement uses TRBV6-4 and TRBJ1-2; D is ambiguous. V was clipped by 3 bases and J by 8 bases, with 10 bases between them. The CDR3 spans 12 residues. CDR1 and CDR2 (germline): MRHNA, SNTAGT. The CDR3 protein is CASSEGGFGYTF. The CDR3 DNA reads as TGTGCCAGCAGTGAGGGAGGGTTCGGCTACACCTTC.

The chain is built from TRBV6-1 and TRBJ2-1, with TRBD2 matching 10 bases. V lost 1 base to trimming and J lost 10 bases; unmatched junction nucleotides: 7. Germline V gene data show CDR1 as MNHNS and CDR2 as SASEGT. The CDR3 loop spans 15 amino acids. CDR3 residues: CASSEGMFSGREQFF. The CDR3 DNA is TGTGCCAGCAGTGAAGGCATGTTTAGCGGGAGGGAGCAGTTCTTC.

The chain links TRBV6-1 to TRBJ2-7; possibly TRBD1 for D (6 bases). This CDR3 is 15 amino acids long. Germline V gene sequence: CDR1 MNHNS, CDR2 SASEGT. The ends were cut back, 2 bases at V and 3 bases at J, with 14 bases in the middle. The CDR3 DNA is TGTGCCAGCAGTGAACACCGGGACACTGACTACGAGCAGTACTTC. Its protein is CASSEHRDTDYEQYF.

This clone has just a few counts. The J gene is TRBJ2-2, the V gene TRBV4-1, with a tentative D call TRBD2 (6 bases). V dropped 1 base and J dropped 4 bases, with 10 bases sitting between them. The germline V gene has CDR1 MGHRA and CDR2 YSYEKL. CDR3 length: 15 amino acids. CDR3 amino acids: CASSQAPGGTGELFF. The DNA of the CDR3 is TGCGCCAGCAGCCAAGCCCCCGGGGGCACCGGGGAGCTGTTTTTT.

CDR3 coding DNA: TGTGCCATCAGTGAGTCGGCGGGCGGCACTGAAGCTTTCTTT. Its translation is CAISESAGGTEAFF. This chain joins TRBV10-3 and TRBJ1-1; D is unresolved. CDR3 length equals 14 residues. The V and J ends lost 0 bases and 4 bases respectively, with 9 bases between them. Germline V gives CDR1 ENHRY, CDR2 SYGVKD.

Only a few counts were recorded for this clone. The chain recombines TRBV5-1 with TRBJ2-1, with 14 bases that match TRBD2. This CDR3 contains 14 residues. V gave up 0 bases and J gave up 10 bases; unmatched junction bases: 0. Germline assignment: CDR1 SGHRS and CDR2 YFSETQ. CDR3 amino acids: CASSLGTSGREQFF. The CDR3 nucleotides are TGCGCCAGCAGCTTGGGGACTAGCGGGAGGGAGCAGTTCTTC. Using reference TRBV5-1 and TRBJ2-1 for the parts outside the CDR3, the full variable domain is KAGVTQTPRYLIKTRGQQVTLSCSPISGHRSVSWYQQTPGQGLQFLFEYFSETQRNKGNFPGRFSGRQFSNSRSEMNVSTLELGDSALYLCASSLGTSGREQFFGPGTRLTVL.

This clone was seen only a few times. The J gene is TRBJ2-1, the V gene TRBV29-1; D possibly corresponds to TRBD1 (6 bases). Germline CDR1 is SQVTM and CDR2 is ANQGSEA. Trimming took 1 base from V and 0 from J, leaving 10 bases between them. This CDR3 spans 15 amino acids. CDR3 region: CSVEGDRYSYNEQFF. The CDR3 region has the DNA TGCAGCGTTGAAGGTGACAGGTACTCCTACAATGAGCAGTTCTTC.

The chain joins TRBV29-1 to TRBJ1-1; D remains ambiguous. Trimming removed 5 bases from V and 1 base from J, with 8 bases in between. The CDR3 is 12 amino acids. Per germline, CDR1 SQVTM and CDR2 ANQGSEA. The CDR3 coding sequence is TGCAGCGTTCCACCGGGGAACACTGAAGCTTTCTTT. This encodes CSVPPGNTEAFF.

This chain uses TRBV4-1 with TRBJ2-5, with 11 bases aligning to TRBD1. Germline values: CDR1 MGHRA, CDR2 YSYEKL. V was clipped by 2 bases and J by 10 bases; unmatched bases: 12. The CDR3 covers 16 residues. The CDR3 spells CASSQPRTGGQGDQYF. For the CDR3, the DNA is TGCGCCAGCAGCCAACCCAGGACAGGGGGCCAAGGTGACCAGTACTTC.

In nucleotides, the CDR3 is TGTGCCAGCAACCCAGATGGGACAGCTGAGACCCAGTACTTC. This codes for CASNPDGTAETQYF. The chain joins TRBV9 to TRBJ2-5; TRBD1 matches at 7 bases. This CDR3 contains 14 residues. The V gene end was trimmed by 6 bases and the J gene end by 5 bases; junction bases not matched to a gene: 10. Per the germline V gene, CDR1 is SGDLS and CDR2 is YYNGEE.

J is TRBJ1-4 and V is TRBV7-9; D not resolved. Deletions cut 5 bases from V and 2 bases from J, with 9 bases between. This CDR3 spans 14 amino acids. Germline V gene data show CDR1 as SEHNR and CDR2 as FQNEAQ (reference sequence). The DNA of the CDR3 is TGTGCCAGCAGCCCCTCGGAGACTAATGAAAAACTGTTTTTT. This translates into CASSPSETNEKLFF.

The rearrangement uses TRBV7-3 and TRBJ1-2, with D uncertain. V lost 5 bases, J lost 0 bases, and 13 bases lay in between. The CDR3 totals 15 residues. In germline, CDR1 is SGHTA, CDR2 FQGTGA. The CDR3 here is CASSRNRDTNYGYTF. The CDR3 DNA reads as TGTGCCAGCAGCAGAAACAGAGATACTAACTATGGCTACACCTTC.

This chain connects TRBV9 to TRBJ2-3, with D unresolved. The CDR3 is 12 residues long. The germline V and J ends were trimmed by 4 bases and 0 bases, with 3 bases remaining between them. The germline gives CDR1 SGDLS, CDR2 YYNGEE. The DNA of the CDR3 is TGTGCCAGCAGCCCGAGCACAGATACGCAGTATTTT. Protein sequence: CASSPSTDTQYF.

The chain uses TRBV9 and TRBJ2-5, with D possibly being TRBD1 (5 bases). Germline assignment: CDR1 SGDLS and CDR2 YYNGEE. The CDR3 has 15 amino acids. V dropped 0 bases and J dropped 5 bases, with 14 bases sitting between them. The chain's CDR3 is CASSVGRVVRETQYF. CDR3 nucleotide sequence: TGTGCCAGCAGCGTAGGCAGGGTCGTTAGGGAGACCCAGTACTTC.